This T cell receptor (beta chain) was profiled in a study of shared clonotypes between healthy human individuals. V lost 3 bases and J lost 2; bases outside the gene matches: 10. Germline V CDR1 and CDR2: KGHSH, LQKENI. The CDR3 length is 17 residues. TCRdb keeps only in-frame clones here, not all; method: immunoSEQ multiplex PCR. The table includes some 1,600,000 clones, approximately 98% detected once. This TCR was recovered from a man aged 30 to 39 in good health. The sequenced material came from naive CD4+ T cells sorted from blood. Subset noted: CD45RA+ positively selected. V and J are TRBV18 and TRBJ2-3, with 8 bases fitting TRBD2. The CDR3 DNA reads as TGTGCCAGCTCACCCCTATCGGTAGCGGGACTCACAGATACGCAGTATTTT. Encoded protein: CASSPLSVAGLTDTQYF. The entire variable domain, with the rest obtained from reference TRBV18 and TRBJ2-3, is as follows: NAGVMQNPRHLVRRRGQEARLRCSPMKGHSHVYWYRQLPEEGLKFMVYLQKENIIDESGMPKERFSAEFPKEGPSILRIQQVVRGDSAAYFCASSPLSVAGLTDTQYFGPGTRLTVL.